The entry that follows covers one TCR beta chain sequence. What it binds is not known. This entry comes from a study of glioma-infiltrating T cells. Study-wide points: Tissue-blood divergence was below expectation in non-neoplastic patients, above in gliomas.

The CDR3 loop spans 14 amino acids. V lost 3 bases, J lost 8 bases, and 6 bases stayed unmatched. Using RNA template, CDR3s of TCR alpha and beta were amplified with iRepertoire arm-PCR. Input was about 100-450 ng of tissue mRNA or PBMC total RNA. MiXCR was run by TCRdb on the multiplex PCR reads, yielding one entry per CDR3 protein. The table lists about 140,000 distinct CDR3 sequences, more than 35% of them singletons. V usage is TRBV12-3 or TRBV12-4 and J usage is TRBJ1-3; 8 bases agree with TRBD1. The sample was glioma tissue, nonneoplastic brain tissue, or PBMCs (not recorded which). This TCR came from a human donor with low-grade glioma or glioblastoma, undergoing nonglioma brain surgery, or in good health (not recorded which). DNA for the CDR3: TGTGCCAGCAGTTTTCTGGACAGGGTGGACACCATATATTTT. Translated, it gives CASSFLDRVDTIYF.